This TCR beta chain comes out of a study of shared clonotypes between healthy human individuals. Points from the study as a whole: Limited genetic and exposure-history diversity came from having few donors. Larger estimated richness was generally recorded for naive subsets relative to memory subsets.

There are 14 residues in the CDR3. The V gene's germline CDR1 is WSHSY and CDR2 SAAADI. Trimming left V 3 bases short and J 5 bases short, with 13 bases between. Sorted-subset replicate PCR reactions contained roughly 210 ng DNA, corresponding to some 28,000 T cell genomes. As originally analysed: Filtering differed because ImmunoSEQ produced junction-only sequences that carried no quality scores. Only in-frame clones appear in the TCRdb table, and some are missing; sequencing was by immunoSEQ multiplex PCR. V, J and clone size derive from that table, while D and trimming were established from the DNA sequence. The table records 560,000 or so clones, around 96% of them present only once. Terminally differentiated effector memory CD45RA+ cells were left out of the naive CD8 fraction, which was CD45RO-negative and positively selected for CCR7. Points on this clone: The antigen remains undetermined.

This sequence joins TRBV10-2 and TRBJ2-5, with D perhaps TRBD1 (5 bases). The source of this sequence is a woman aged 30 to 39 in good health. Sequencing used naive CD8+ T cells sorted from blood. CDR3 protein: CASSDVRAGETQYF. In nucleotides, the CDR3 is TGCGCCAGCAGTGATGTCCGGGCAGGGGAGACCCAGTACTTC.